Following are 31 T cell receptor beta chains from one sample sequenced in a study of graft-versus-host responses after intestinal transplantation. No antigen has been identified for these receptors. The assay was immunoSEQ multiplex PCR, and TCRdb's table has in-frame clones only and misses some. The sample has some 100,000 clones; about 93% are singletons. The source material was unstimulated CD8+ T cells sorted from spleen or lymph node cells, sampled before transplant. The receptor source for this set is a human donor who was the organ donor for an intestinal transplant.

The chain has TRBV7-9 and TRBJ2-7; D possibly corresponds to TRBD2 (5 bases). The germline V and J ends were trimmed by 5 bases and 4 bases, with 12 bases remaining between them. The CDR3 totals 13 residues. Germline V gives CDR1 SEHNR, CDR2 FQNEAQ (reference sequence). CDR3 nucleotides: TGTGCCAGCAGCCCGCGCACTAGATACGAGCAGTACTTC. Amino acids: CASSPRTRYEQYF.

The J gene is TRBJ2-1, the V gene TRBV9, with D possibly being TRBD2 (6 bases). V dropped 2 bases and J dropped 0 bases, with 12 bases sitting between them. This CDR3 region has 16 residues. From germline, CDR1 is SGDLS and CDR2 YYNGEE. The CDR3 region is CASSVLRAGSYNEQFF. In nucleotides, the CDR3 is TGTGCCAGCAGCGTTCTCCGAGCGGGCTCCTACAATGAGCAGTTCTTC.

This chain joins TRBV28 and TRBJ2-5; TRBD1 matches 9 bases. TRBJ2-7 matches the DNA end more closely, so the J call is doubtful. Looked up from germline, CDR1 is MDHEN and CDR2 is SYDVKM. This CDR3 is 14 amino acids long. The CDR3 region is CASSPGTGRHEQYF. CDR3 DNA sequence: TGTGCCAGCAGCCCAGGGACAGGGAGGCACGAGCAGTACTTC.

The chain combines TRBV7-6 with TRBJ2-3, with TRBD2 matching 10 bases. This CDR3 contains 17 residues. Germline V gives CDR1 SGHVS, CDR2 FNYEAQ. After removal of 5 bases from V and 1 base from J, the junction contained 9 bases not matched to a gene. CDR3 bases: TGTGCCAGCAGCCATAGTCCCCTAGCGGGGGGCACAGATACGCAGTATTTT. It specifies CASSHSPLAGGTDTQYF.

The chain uses TRBV11-2 and TRBJ2-3, with D unresolved. Germline CDR1 SGHAT, CDR2 FQNNGV. Trimming removed 5 bases at V and 2 bases at J, with 11 bases between. The CDR3 spans 14 residues. The chain's CDR3 is CASSQDRNTDTQYF. Here the CDR3 DNA reads TGTGCCAGCAGCCAGGATAGGAACACAGATACGCAGTATTTT.

The gene calls are TRBV5-4 and TRBJ2-3, with 11 nucleotides matching TRBD1. The ends lost 3 bases at V and 4 bases at J; junction bases unmatched: 7. The CDR3 covers 16 residues. The germline V gene encodes CDR1 SGHNT and CDR2 YYREEE (reference sequence). This chain's CDR3 is CASSSSGTGGSDTQYF. In DNA form, the CDR3 reads TGTGCCAGCAGCTCTTCCGGGACAGGGGGATCAGATACGCAGTATTTT.

This clone was found once. V usage is TRBV7-8 and J usage is TRBJ1-2, with 7 bases identical to TRBD1. V dropped 5 bases and J dropped 3; count of bases not matched to a gene: 9. The V gene's germline CDR1 is SGHVS and CDR2 FQNEAQ. The CDR3 length is 15 residues. CDR3 DNA: TGTGCCAGCAGCCTAGAACAGGGGCTGGACTATGGCTACACCTTC. Translation: CASSLEQGLDYGYTF.

The rearrangement links TRBV2 to TRBJ1-5; D not certain. Germline V gene data show CDR1 as SNHLY and CDR2 as FYNNEI. This CDR3 contains 14 residues. V lost 6 bases and J lost 5, with 14 bases in between. The CDR3 region is CASRANRVYQPQHF. The CDR3 nucleotides read TGTGCCAGCAGGGCAAACAGAGTTTATCAGCCCCAGCATTTT.

The chain is built from TRBV13 and TRBJ2-2; D might be TRBD2 (7 bases). CDR1 is PRHDT, CDR2 FYEKMQ, per germline (reference sequence). The CDR3 spans 16 residues. The V gene lost 0 bases and the J gene lost 6 bases, with 14 bases spanning the gap. CDR3 in amino acids: CASSLGPGGPPGELFF. CDR3 bases: TGTGCCAGCAGCTTAGGCCCCGGGGGGCCCCCCGGGGAGCTGTTTTTT.

CDR3 nucleotide sequence: TGTGCCAGCTCACCTACTCAAGACAGCTACGAGCAGTACTTC. It translates to CASSPTQDSYEQYF. The V call is TRBV18, the J call TRBJ2-7, with D maybe TRBD1 (5 bases). The CDR3 covers 14 residues. CDR1 is KGHSH, CDR2 LQKENI, per germline. V dropped 3 bases and J dropped 3 bases, with 12 bases sitting between them. Filled out from reference TRBV18 and TRBJ2-7, the complete variable domain reads NAGVMQNPRHLVRRRGQEARLRCSPMKGHSHVYWYRQLPEEGLKFMVYLQKENIIDESGMPKERFSAEFPKEGPSILRIQQVVRGDSAAYFCASSPTQDSYEQYFGPGTRLTVT.

J is TRBJ1-4 and V is TRBV11-2; no clear D. The CDR3 spans 17 residues. V lost 5 bases and J 8 bases, leaving 24 bases between the germline ends. The germline V gene encodes CDR1 SGHAT and CDR2 FQNNGV. The CDR3 bases are TGTGCCAGCAGCCAAATTACGGGGTTCGCTGGTCTCGAAAAACTGTTTTTT. Translated, it gives CASSQITGFAGLEKLFF.

The genes are TRBV27 and TRBJ2-3; the D gene is possibly TRBD2 (6 bases). V lost 3 bases, J lost 11 bases, and 24 bases lay in between. The CDR3 length is 16 residues. Germline assignment: CDR1 MNHEY and CDR2 SMNVEV (reference sequence). CDR3 coding DNA: TGTGCCAGCAGTTTTTCCGGCGGGATTTTTCCCCAGGGGCAGTATTTT. This gives the protein CASSFSGGIFPQGQYF.

V gene TRBV10-3 combines with J gene TRBJ1-3; no reliable D call. V was shortened by 7 bases and J by 4 bases, with 8 bases between the two germline ends. The germline gives CDR1 ENHRY, CDR2 SYGVKD. This CDR3 comprises 12 residues. The CDR3 DNA sequence: TGTGCCATCATGACTTCGGGAAACACCATATATTTT. Translated: CAIMTSGNTIYF.

The rearrangement uses TRBV4-2 and TRBJ2-1; D is possibly TRBD2 (6 bases). Germline V gene lookup returns CDR1 LGHNA and CDR2 YNFKEQ. Trimming took off 3 bases at V and 7 bases at J, with 13 bases between the two ends. CDR3 length equals 14 residues. For the CDR3, the DNA is TGTGCCAGCAGCCACCCCTGGAGGGGTAATGAGCAGTTCTTC. Encoded protein: CASSHPWRGNEQFF.

The gene calls are TRBV5-4 and TRBJ2-7; TRBD1 agrees at 7 bases. CDR3 length: 14 residues. J gave up 5 bases and V 9 bases, and 14 bases lay outside the gene matches. CDR1 and CDR2 (germline): SGHNT, YYREEE (reference sequence). The DNA of the CDR3 is TGTGCCACCACAATCGACCAGGGGGTTAACGAGCAGTACTTC. As protein: CATTIDQGVNEQYF.

The V gene is TRBV18, the J gene TRBJ2-7, with a possible D match to TRBD1 (7 bases). Germline V gene sequence: CDR1 KGHSH, CDR2 LQKENI. The germline V and J ends were trimmed by 6 bases and 6 bases, with 12 bases remaining between them. This CDR3 has 12 residues. CDR3 coding DNA: TGTGCCAGCTCCCGGGGGACAGCCGAGCAGTACTTC. Protein sequence: CASSRGTAEQYF.

V is TRBV4-1 and J is TRBJ2-1, with TRBD2 as a possible D gene (6 bases). V lost 5 bases and J lost 8, with 22 bases in between. The germline V gene has CDR1 MGHRA and CDR2 YSYEKL. This CDR3 spans 16 amino acids. The CDR3 sequence is CASSALPGLLEDEQFF. The CDR3 nucleotides are TGCGCCAGCAGCGCCCTACCGGGACTCCTAGAGGATGAGCAGTTCTTC.

V and J are TRBV7-2 and TRBJ1-4, with D perhaps TRBD1 (5 bases). Germline CDR1 SGHTA, CDR2 FQGNSA. The CDR3 sequence is 12 residues long. Trimming pared 7 bases from V and 8 bases from J, leaving 11 bases between. The CDR3 protein is CASTEQGEKLFF. For the CDR3, the DNA is TGTGCCAGCACGGAGCAGGGCGAAAAACTGTTTTTT.

This CDR3 is CASSPGGRADYGYTF. CDR3 bases: TGCGCCAGCAGCCCCGGAGGGAGGGCTGACTATGGCTACACCTTC. The chain has TRBV4-1 and TRBJ1-2; D call uncertain. Germline V gene lookup returns CDR1 MGHRA and CDR2 YSYEKL. The CDR3 is made up of 15 amino acids. Trimming shortened V by 4 bases and J by 3 bases, and 15 bases separated the two germline ends.

The rearrangement uses TRBV7-2 and TRBJ2-7; 9 nucleotides line up with TRBD2. V lost 5 bases to trimming and J lost 1 base; unmatched junction nucleotides: 12. This CDR3 contains 17 residues. Germline CDR1 SGHTA, CDR2 FQGNSA. CDR3 amino acids: CASSPNVAREGSYEQYF. As DNA, the CDR3 is TGTGCCAGCAGCCCCAACGTAGCGCGGGAGGGTTCCTACGAGCAGTACTTC.

The rearrangement uses TRBV5-1 and TRBJ1-1, with D hard to call. In germline, CDR1 is SGHRS, CDR2 YFSETQ. V was trimmed by 3 bases and J by 0 bases, leaving 12 bases between them. This CDR3 is 15 amino acids long. The CDR3 DNA reads as TGCGCCAGCAGCTATGAGGGCCCCATGAACACTGAAGCTTTCTTT. Translation: CASSYEGPMNTEAFF.

The chain carries TRBV4-2 and TRBJ1-2, with TRBD1 identical over 11 bases. This CDR3 has 15 amino acids. Germline V gives CDR1 LGHNA, CDR2 YNFKEQ. J gave up 8 bases and V 0 bases, and 5 bases lay outside the gene matches. The CDR3 nucleotides read TGTGCCAGCAGCCAAGAGTTGGGACAGGGGGAAGGCTACACCTTC. Amino acids: CASSQELGQGEGYTF.

The chain links TRBV7-8 to TRBJ1-5, with 8 bases aligning to TRBD1. The length of the CDR3 is 14 residues. V was pared by 5 bases and J by 5 bases, with 5 bases of the junction left unmatched. CDR1 SGHVS and CDR2 FQNEAQ come from the germline V gene. The CDR3 protein is CASSPRTGYQPQHF. DNA of the CDR3: TGTGCCAGCAGCCCTAGGACAGGGTATCAGCCCCAGCATTTT.

The count of this clone is one. The CDR3 bases are TGTGCCAGCAGTTACGGGGCACCCACTGAAGCTTTCTTT. Translated: CASSYGAPTEAFF. The chain combines TRBV6-6 with TRBJ1-1; tentative D call: TRBD1 (5 bases). Germline-derived CDR1 and CDR2 are MNHNY and SVGAGI (reference sequence). V shed 2 bases and J shed 4 bases, with 8 bases lying between them. CDR3 length: 13 amino acids.

Of note for this clone: The sample contains more than one DNA sequence encoding this CDR3. CDR3 coding DNA: TGTGCCAGCATCCAGGACTCAAACCACTACGAGCAGTACTTC. It yields the protein CASIQDSNHYEQYF. The chain recombines TRBV7-9 with TRBJ2-7; D is perhaps TRBD2 (5 bases). From germline, CDR1 is SEHNR and CDR2 FQNEAQ (reference sequence). This CDR3 contains 14 residues. The germline V and J ends were trimmed by 7 bases and 3 bases, with 16 bases remaining between them.

This clone was seen more than once but under ten times. V and J are TRBV2 and TRBJ1-1; D is uncertain. V lost 7 bases and J lost 1, with 10 bases in between. In germline, CDR1 is SNHLY, CDR2 FYNNEI. This CDR3 has 13 amino acids. The CDR3 region is CASMELQNTEAFF. CDR3 nucleotides: TGTGCCAGCATGGAGCTACAGAACACTGAAGCTTTCTTT.

This clone was counted once. The rearrangement uses TRBV27 and TRBJ2-7; 7 bases line up with TRBD1. Germline V gene sequence: CDR1 MNHEY, CDR2 SMNVEV (reference sequence). The CDR3 sequence is 13 residues long. Trimming at V came to 2 bases and at J to 5 bases, leaving 3 bases not matched to a gene. The CDR3 protein is CASSLTGVHEQYF. The CDR3 DNA sequence: TGTGCCAGCAGTTTAACAGGGGTCCACGAGCAGTACTTC.

This chain uses TRBV4-3 with TRBJ2-1; a possible D gene is TRBD2 (6 bases). The V gene lost 1 base and the J gene lost 2 bases, with 9 bases spanning the gap. This CDR3 spans 15 amino acids. Germline values: CDR1 LGHNA, CDR2 YSLEER. As DNA, the CDR3 is TGCGCCAGCAGCCAAGGGCGGGGAACCTACAATGAGCAGTTCTTC. As protein: CASSQGRGTYNEQFF.

The genes are TRBV28 and TRBJ2-1; D possibly corresponds to TRBD1 (5 bases). This CDR3 is 15 amino acids long. V lost 1 base and J lost 8, with 15 bases in between. Per the germline V gene, CDR1 is MDHEN and CDR2 is SYDVKM. The CDR3 here is CASSLLGLVVDEQFF. The CDR3 DNA sequence: TGTGCCAGCAGTTTATTGGGGCTAGTAGTCGATGAGCAGTTCTTC.

The chain links TRBV9 to TRBJ2-7; weak D call: TRBD2 (5 bases). Deletions cut 4 bases from V and 1 base from J, with 12 bases between. The CDR3 loop spans 14 amino acids. The germline gives CDR1 SGDLS, CDR2 YYNGEE. Here the CDR3 DNA reads TGTGCCAGCAGCCCTCTCGGCGGGTCCTACGAGCAGTACTTC. Protein: CASSPLGGSYEQYF.

The chain combines TRBV27 with TRBJ1-2; TRBD1 is a possible D gene (5 bases). CDR1 is MNHEY and CDR2 is SMNVEV in the germline V gene (reference sequence). Trimming stripped 7 bases from V and 5 bases from J, with 17 bases between. CDR3 length: 14 residues. The DNA of the CDR3 is TGTGCCAGCACACCCAGGGCCATTGGGTATGGCTACACCTTC. Its protein product is CASTPRAIGYGYTF.